Reported below is one TCR beta chain. Original methodology: Counts of nucleated cells, estimated from reference gene primer amplification, were obtained. TCRdb's table, derived via immunoSEQ multiplex PCR, lists solely in-frame clones and lacks some. The V and J calls and the clone size are those of that table, but D and trimming were determined from the DNA. The profile shows about 150,000 clones, about 85% of them singletons. This entry comes from a study of blood T cell repertoires in COVID-19. Overall study context: COVID-19 samples, acute and convalescent, were from the United States, Italy and Spain.

The CDR3 runs to 14 residues. Germline values: CDR1 SNHLY, CDR2 FYNNEI. V was trimmed by 7 bases and J by 0 bases, leaving 9 bases between them. The Seattle patients, enrolled during active infection, were followed longitudinally. The specimen sequenced was peripheral blood. This chain joins TRBV2 and TRBJ1-4; D possibly corresponds to TRBD1 (6 bases). The sequence was collected from a man between 60 and 70 years old with COVID-19, enrolled during active disease. DNA of the CDR3: TGTGCCAGCACACAGGGAGCAACTAATGAAAAACTGTTTTTT. It is translated as CASTQGATNEKLFF.